Each of the 16 T cell receptor beta chains below was sequenced from the same sample in a study of T cell repertoires in cytomegalovirus infection. From the reads, TCRdb called clonotypes with MiXCR, one entry per CDR3 protein. The table shows around 550,000 distinct CDR3 sequences, with around 27% occurring only once. The specimen sequenced was PBMCs. The receptors originated from a human donor in good health (CMV status not recorded). Some clones in this sample may be carry-over from other donors' samples.

The J gene is TRBJ2-2, the V gene TRBV12-3 or TRBV12-4, with a tentative D call TRBD2 (7 bases). The V and J ends lost 5 bases and 6 bases respectively, with 13 bases between them. The CDR3 has 14 residues. CDR3 in DNA: TGTGCCAGCAGTCGTGGGGGGGCTTCCGGGGAGCTGTTTTTT. Encoded protein: CASSRGGASGELFF.

The gene calls are TRBV5-1 and TRBJ2-3, with D perhaps assigned TRBD1 or TRBD2 (5 bases each). This CDR3 contains 17 residues. V lost 4 bases and J 2 bases, leaving 20 bases between the germline ends. Germline values: CDR1 SGHRS, CDR2 YFSETQ. The CDR3 is CASSLVGTGTVTDTQYF. The CDR3 nucleotides read TGCGCCAGCAGCCTCGTGGGGACCGGGACCGTCACAGATACGCAGTATTTT.

This clonotype occurred a few times. This chain connects TRBV6-2 or TRBV6-3 to TRBJ1-1; TRBD1 matches 8 bases. J gave up 11 bases and V 4 bases, and 12 bases lay outside the gene matches. This CDR3 contains 14 residues. Per the germline V gene, CDR1 is MNHEY and CDR2 is SVGEGT. The chain's CDR3 is CASSFPGQGGSAFF. DNA for the CDR3: TGTGCCAGCAGTTTCCCTGGACAGGGCGGTTCGGCTTTCTTT.

This clonotype was seen only a few times. V is TRBV20-1 and J is TRBJ2-1; TRBD2 aligns across 13 bases. The junction had 6 bases not matched to a gene; V was cut back by 5 bases and J by 5 bases. The CDR3 consists of 15 residues. CDR1 is DFQATT and CDR2 is SNEGSKA in the germline V gene (reference sequence). CDR3 coding DNA: TGCAGTGCTCCGACTAGCGGGAGGCCCGACAATGAGCAGTTCTTC. Protein: CSAPTSGRPDNEQFF.

In this sample, this clonotype turned up a few times. J is TRBJ2-2 and V is TRBV10-3, with a tentative D call TRBD2 (6 bases). V shed 4 bases and J shed 7 bases, with 16 bases lying between them. CDR3 length equals 15 residues. Germline V CDR1 and CDR2: ENHRY, SYGVKD. In DNA, the CDR3 is TGTGCCATCAGTGGGAAGGAGGGTGAGAACGGGGAGCTGTTTTTT. Translation: CAISGKEGENGELFF.

This clonotype has more than one count but fewer than ten. The J gene is TRBJ1-1, the V gene TRBV7-3; 7 bases line up with TRBD1. The length of the CDR3 is 21 residues. The junction had 19 bases not matched to a gene; V was cut back by 0 bases and J by 0 bases. Germline V gene lookup returns CDR1 SGHTA and CDR2 FQGTGA. CDR3 bases: TGTGCCAGCAGCTTAACTTCCTCGAGAATTGACAGGGCAGAAATGAACACTGAAGCTTTCTTT. Translated: CASSLTSSRIDRAEMNTEAFF.

The J gene is TRBJ1-5, the V gene TRBV25-1, with D uncertain. The ends were cut back, 2 bases at V and 6 bases at J, with 5 bases in the middle. The CDR3 has 12 residues. CDR1 is MGHDK, CDR2 SYGVNS, per germline. CDR3 amino acids: CASSEKGQPQHF. The DNA of the CDR3 is TGTGCCAGCAGTGAAAAGGGTCAGCCCCAGCATTTT.

This clonotype has more than one count but fewer than ten. This chain joins TRBV19 and TRBJ2-1, with 10 bases aligning to TRBD1. Germline-derived CDR1 and CDR2 are LNHDA and SQIVND (reference sequence). CDR3 length: 15 residues. With 6 bases clipped from V and 7 bases from J, the junction kept 9 bases outside the gene matches. CDR3 bases: TGTGCCAGTAGCCTCCGGGACAGGGGAGAAAATGAGCAGTTCTTC. Translated: CASSLRDRGENEQFF.

V is TRBV13 and J is TRBJ2-7; D not resolved. CDR1 PRHDT and CDR2 FYEKMQ come from the germline V gene (reference sequence). This CDR3 spans 15 amino acids. The V gene lost 0 bases and the J gene lost 2 bases, with 11 bases spanning the gap. DNA of the CDR3: TGTGCCAGCAGCTTAGGCGACTCCGTCGCCTACGAGCAGTACTTC. It yields the protein CASSLGDSVAYEQYF.

The chain links TRBV6-1 to TRBJ1-2; weak D call: TRBD1 (5 bases). V lost 5 bases and J 2 bases, leaving 12 bases between the germline ends. This CDR3 spans 14 amino acids. In germline, CDR1 is MNHNS, CDR2 SASEGT. The CDR3 here is CASSRQTENYGYTF. CDR3 coding DNA: TGTGCCAGCAGTCGTCAGACAGAAAACTATGGCTACACCTTC.

This clonotype was seen only a few times. The V and J genes are TRBV12-3 or TRBV12-4 and TRBJ2-7; D remains unclear. CDR3 size: 14 residues. V was trimmed by 10 bases and J by 1 base, leaving 17 bases between them. The CDR3 here is CATKPTGPSYEQYF. CDR3 coding DNA: TGTGCCACCAAACCAACCGGGCCGTCCTACGAGCAGTACTTC.

This rearrangement joins TRBV15 to TRBJ2-4; 8 nucleotides line up with TRBD1. The CDR3 length is 19 residues. With V trimmed by 1 base and J by 0 bases, 11 bases remained unmatched. In germline, CDR1 is LNHNV, CDR2 YYDKDF (reference sequence). DNA of the CDR3: TGTGCCACCAGCAGAGGGACAGGGCGAATAATGACAGCCAAAAACATTCAGTACTTC. Translated, it gives CATSRGTGRIMTAKNIQYF.

Many counts were recorded for this clonotype. This chain connects TRBV12-3 or TRBV12-4 to TRBJ1-2; tentative D call: TRBD1 (5 bases). The CDR3 covers 14 residues. V was clipped by 4 bases and J by 4 bases, with 13 bases between them. As DNA, the CDR3 is TGTGCCAGCAGTTCAGGACACGCTAGCTATGGCTACACCTTC. As protein: CASSSGHASYGYTF.

This chain links TRBV5-6 with TRBJ2-7; TRBD1 aligns across 9 bases. Looked up from germline, CDR1 is SGHDT and CDR2 is YYEEEE. The CDR3 contains 14 residues. J was trimmed by 6 bases and V by 4 bases; bases with no gene match: 8. This CDR3 reads CASSAGTGYLEQYF. The CDR3 DNA follows: TGTGCCAGCAGCGCGGGGACAGGGTACCTCGAGCAGTACTTC.

This clonotype came up a few times. V usage is TRBV7-2 and J usage is TRBJ2-1, with TRBD2 as a possible D gene (6 bases). Trimming removed 4 bases at V and 3 bases at J, with 34 bases between. CDR1 and CDR2 from the germline V gene are SGHTA and FQGNSA. The CDR3 length is 22 residues. Written as DNA, the CDR3 is TGTGCCAGCAGCTCCCCCCGGGTCTGGGCCTTTACGGTCGGGAGAGACTACAATGAGCAGTTCTTC. It is translated as CASSSPRVWAFTVGRDYNEQFF.

The V gene is TRBV7-6, the J gene TRBJ2-7; 7 bases agree with TRBD1. The CDR3 spans 16 residues. Per germline, CDR1 SGHVS and CDR2 FNYEAQ. The V gene end was trimmed by 5 bases and the J gene end by 3 bases; junction bases not matched to a gene: 13. The CDR3 protein is CASSVTQGVPLYEQYF. Written as DNA, the CDR3 is TGTGCCAGCAGCGTAACTCAGGGGGTACCCCTCTACGAGCAGTACTTC.